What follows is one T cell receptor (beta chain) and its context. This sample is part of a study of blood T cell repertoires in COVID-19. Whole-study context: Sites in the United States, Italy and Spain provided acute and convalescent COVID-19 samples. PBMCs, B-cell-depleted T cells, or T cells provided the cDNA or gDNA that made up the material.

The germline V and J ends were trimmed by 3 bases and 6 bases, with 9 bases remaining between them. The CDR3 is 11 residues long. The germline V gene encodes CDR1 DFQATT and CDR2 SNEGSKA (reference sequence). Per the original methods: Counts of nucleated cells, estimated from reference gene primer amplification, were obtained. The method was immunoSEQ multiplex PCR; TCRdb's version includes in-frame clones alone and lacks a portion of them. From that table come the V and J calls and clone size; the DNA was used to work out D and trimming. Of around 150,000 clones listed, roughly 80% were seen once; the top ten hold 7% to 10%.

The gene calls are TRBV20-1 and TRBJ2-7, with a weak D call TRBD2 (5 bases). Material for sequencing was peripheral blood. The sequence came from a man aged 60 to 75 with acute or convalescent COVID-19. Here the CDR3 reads CSARGDGEQYF. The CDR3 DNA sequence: TGCAGTGCTAGGGGAGATGGCGAGCAGTACTTC.